This TCR beta chain was sequenced for a study of blood T cell repertoires in COVID-19. Across the whole study: Acute-phase and convalescent COVID-19 samples originated in the United States, Italy and Spain.

The protocol was immunoSEQ multiplex PCR, while the TCRdb copy is restricted to in-frame clones and leaves out a portion. The sample has 83,000 or so clones, about four fifths seen once. Germline CDR1 SGHVS, CDR2 FNYEAQ. J gave up 2 bases and V 5 bases, and 6 bases lay outside the gene matches. The CDR3 is made up of 15 amino acids. Source material: peripheral blood. This chain links TRBV7-6 with TRBJ2-7, with 10 bases fitting TRBD1. This TCR derives from a woman older than 75 with acute or convalescent COVID-19. DNA of the CDR3: TGTGCCAGCAGCGATGGACAGGGGGGACCCTACGAGCAGTACTTC. Its protein product is CASSDGQGGPYEQYF.